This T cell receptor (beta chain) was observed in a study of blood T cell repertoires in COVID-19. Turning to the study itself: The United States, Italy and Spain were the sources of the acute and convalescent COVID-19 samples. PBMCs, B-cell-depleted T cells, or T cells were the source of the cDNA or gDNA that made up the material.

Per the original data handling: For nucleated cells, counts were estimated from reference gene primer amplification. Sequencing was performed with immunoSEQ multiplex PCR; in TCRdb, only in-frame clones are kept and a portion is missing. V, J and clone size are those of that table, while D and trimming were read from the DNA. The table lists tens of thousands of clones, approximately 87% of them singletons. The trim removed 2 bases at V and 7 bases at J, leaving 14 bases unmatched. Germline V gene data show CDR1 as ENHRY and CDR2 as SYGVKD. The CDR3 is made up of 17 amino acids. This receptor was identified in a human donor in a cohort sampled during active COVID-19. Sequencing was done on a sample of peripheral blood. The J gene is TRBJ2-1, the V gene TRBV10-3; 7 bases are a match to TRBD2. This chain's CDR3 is CAISEDPPPREINEQFF. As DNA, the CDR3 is TGTGCCATCAGTGAGGACCCCCCCCCGCGGGAGATAAATGAGCAGTTCTTC.